This T cell receptor (beta chain) is drawn from a study of control samples from healthy donors and cancer patients. The CDR3 runs 14 residues. Germline loops: CDR1 SGHRS, CDR2 YFSETQ. V lost 2 bases and J lost 2, with 11 bases in between. Profiling relied on immunoSEQ multiplex PCR, and the TCRdb table lists in-frame clones only, not all of them. The sample consists of under 30,000 clones, about 82% of them appearing once. The clonotype comes from an older woman with head and neck cancer. What was sequenced was PBMCs. V is TRBV5-1 and J is TRBJ2-7, with a weak D call TRBD2 (5 bases). The CDR3 DNA follows: TGCGCCAGCAGCTTAGCAGGAGGCACCTACGAGCAGTACTTC. Protein: CASSLAGGTYEQYF.